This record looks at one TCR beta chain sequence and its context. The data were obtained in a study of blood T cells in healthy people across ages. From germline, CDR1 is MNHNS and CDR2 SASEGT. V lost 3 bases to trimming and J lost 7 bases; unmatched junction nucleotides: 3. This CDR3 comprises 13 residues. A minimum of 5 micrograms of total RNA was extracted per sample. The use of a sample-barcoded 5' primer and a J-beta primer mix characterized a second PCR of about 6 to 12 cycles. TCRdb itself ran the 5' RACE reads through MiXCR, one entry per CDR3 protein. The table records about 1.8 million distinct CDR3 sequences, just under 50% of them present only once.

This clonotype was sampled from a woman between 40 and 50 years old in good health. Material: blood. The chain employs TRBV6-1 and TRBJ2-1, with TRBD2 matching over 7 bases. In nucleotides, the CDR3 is TGTGCCAGCAGTGAGCGGGGGAGAAATGAGCAGTTCTTC. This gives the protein CASSERGRNEQFF.